These 5 T cell receptor beta chains originate from one sample sequenced in a study of blood T cells in healthy people across ages. Then a second PCR, running about 6 to 12 cycles, was carried out with a sample-barcoded 5' primer and a J-beta primer mix. TCRdb used MiXCR to reprocess the 5' RACE reads, holding one entry per CDR3 protein. This sample has about 1.4 million distinct CDR3 sequences; approximately 60% occur once, and the top ten carry about 6.7%. Sequenced input: blood. These receptors were obtained from a man younger than 30 in good health.

The gene calls are TRBV20-1 and TRBJ2-1; possibly TRBD2 for D (7 bases). CDR1 is DFQATT and CDR2 is SNEGSKA in the germline V gene (reference sequence). This CDR3 comprises 14 residues. Trimming pared 4 bases from V and 5 bases from J, leaving 15 bases between. This chain's CDR3 is CSAKRGGEDNEQFF. DNA for the CDR3: TGCAGTGCTAAAAGGGGGGGGGAGGACAATGAGCAGTTCTTC.

The chain is built from TRBV7-9 and TRBJ1-2, with D unresolved. The CDR3 length is 14 residues. Per germline, CDR1 SEHNR and CDR2 FQNEAQ (reference sequence). V dropped 6 bases and J dropped 4 bases, with 15 bases sitting between them. CDR3 coding DNA: TGTGCCAGCAGTCCACCAAACATAGTCTATGGCTACACCTTC. Protein: CASSPPNIVYGYTF.

This chain joins TRBV20-1 and TRBJ2-7; D ambiguous. V gave up 1 base and J gave up 0 bases, with 13 bases separating them. Germline CDR1 and CDR2: DFQATT and SNEGSKA (reference sequence). The CDR3 sequence is 15 residues long. CDR3 in amino acids: CSARVAAKISYEQYF. DNA for the CDR3: TGCAGTGCTAGAGTGGCCGCGAAGATCTCCTACGAGCAGTACTTC.

The chain joins TRBV7-2 to TRBJ1-1; a weak D match, TRBD1 (6 bases). The CDR3 is 16 residues long. The germline V gene encodes CDR1 SGHTA and CDR2 FQGNSA. Trimming took off 2 bases at V and 0 bases at J, with 13 bases between the two ends. The CDR3 DNA reads as TGTGCCAGCAGCTTATTCCTCGGACAGTTGAACACTGAAGCTTTCTTT. Amino acid sequence: CASSLFLGQLNTEAFF.

The gene calls are TRBV9 and TRBJ2-5; 9 bases agree with TRBD2. This CDR3 has 14 amino acids. CDR1 is SGDLS, CDR2 YYNGEE, per germline. V trimming: 3 bases; J trimming: 5 bases; junction bases outside the gene matches: 5. The CDR3 DNA reads TGTGCCAGCAGCGGGGGACTAGCCCCGGAGACCCAGTACTTC. Its protein product is CASSGGLAPETQYF.